One sample yielded the 24 T cell receptor beta chains listed below, sequenced in a study of blood T cell repertoires in COVID-19. Generated by immunoSEQ multiplex PCR, the TCRdb table keeps only in-frame clones and is missing some. The sample contains fewer than 350,000 clones, around 91% of which appear only once. Sequenced material: PBMCs or T cells enriched from blood (not recorded which). These receptors all stem from a woman between 18 and 29 years old with acute COVID-19.

The CDR3 DNA is TGTGCCAGCAGCTTAGCACGGTACGAGCAGTACTTC. Translated, it gives CASSLARYEQYF. The rearrangement uses TRBV11-2 and TRBJ2-7; unclear D gene. Per germline, CDR1 SGHAT and CDR2 FQNNGV. V was clipped by 1 base and J by 4 bases, with 5 bases between them. The CDR3 consists of 12 residues.

The V call is TRBV11-1, the J call TRBJ1-3; TRBD1 might be the D (6 bases). V was cut by 5 bases and J by 1 base, with 9 bases left in between. Looked up from germline, CDR1 is SGHAT and CDR2 is FQDESV (reference sequence). The CDR3 has 14 amino acids. DNA for the CDR3: TGTGCCAGCAGCGCCAGGGGTTCTGGAAACACCATATATTTT. It is translated as CASSARGSGNTIYF.

The V and J genes are TRBV5-1 and TRBJ1-1, with 9 bases matching TRBD1. CDR3 length equals 16 residues. V trimming: 0 bases; J trimming: 2 bases; junction bases outside the gene matches: 5. CDR1 and CDR2 (germline): SGHRS, YFSETQ. The CDR3 DNA sequence: TGCGCCAGCAGCTTGGCTTACAGGGGGCGTAACACTGAAGCTTTCTTT. Translation gives CASSLAYRGRNTEAFF.

In its sample, this clone was seen once. V and J are TRBV18 and TRBJ2-1, with 10 bases aligning to TRBD2. The germline gives CDR1 KGHSH, CDR2 LQKENI. The CDR3 covers 16 residues. With 4 bases clipped from V and 9 bases from J, the junction kept 12 bases outside the gene matches. As DNA, the CDR3 is TGTGCCAGCTCACAAAGGACTAGCGGAGCTTTAGGTGAGCAGTTCTTC. Its translation is CASSQRTSGALGEQFF.

V is TRBV18 and J is TRBJ2-1; 11 positions agree with TRBD2. J lost 9 bases, V lost 4 bases, and 11 bases had no gene match. This CDR3 contains 16 residues. The germline CDR1 and CDR2 sequences are KGHSH and LQKENI. The chain's CDR3 is CASSRRGLAGLGEQFF. The CDR3 coding sequence is TGTGCCAGCTCACGCCGAGGACTAGCGGGTCTCGGTGAGCAGTTCTTC.

The chain combines TRBV6-4 with TRBJ2-3; D perhaps matches TRBD1 (6 bases). Germline CDR1 is MRHNA and CDR2 is SNTAGT. Trimming removed 2 bases at V and 3 bases at J, with 12 bases between. The CDR3 length is 15 residues. CDR3 DNA: TGTGCCAGCAGTGACGCACAGGGTGCGACAGATACGCAGTATTTT. It translates to CASSDAQGATDTQYF.

V and J are TRBV19 and TRBJ1-1, with D perhaps matching TRBD1 (5 bases). V was clipped by 0 bases and J by 6 bases, with 14 bases between them. The CDR3 runs 15 residues. CDR1 is LNHDA, CDR2 SQIVND, per germline (reference sequence). The CDR3 bases are TGTGCCAGTAGTATAGATCACACTTCGGGGGCTGAAGCTTTCTTT. This sequence encodes CASSIDHTSGAEAFF.

In its sample, this clone was seen once. The gene calls are TRBV29-1 and TRBJ1-1; perhaps TRBD1 as D (5 bases). V was clipped by 4 bases and J by 0 bases, with 15 bases between them. Per germline, CDR1 SQVTM and CDR2 ANQGSEA. CDR3 size: 15 residues. The CDR3 sequence: CSVVRQLTMNTEAFF. The CDR3, as DNA: TGCAGCGTTGTGCGACAGCTTACAATGAACACTGAAGCTTTCTTT.

This clone has at least ten counts. V is TRBV9 and J is TRBJ2-2; 7 nucleotides agree with TRBD2. This CDR3 comprises 17 residues. J lost 3 bases, V lost 1 base, and 9 bases had no gene match. From germline, CDR1 is SGDLS and CDR2 YYNGEE. The CDR3 here is CASSVSLSGTDTGELFF. Here the CDR3 DNA reads TGTGCCAGCAGCGTATCTTTGAGCGGGACCGACACCGGGGAGCTGTTTTTT.

The chain couples TRBV3-1 (or the pseudogene TRBV3-2) to TRBJ2-5, with 7 nucleotides matching TRBD2. Germline V lookup: CDR1 LGHDT, CDR2 YNNKEL (reference sequence). This CDR3 has 15 amino acids. Trimming at V came to 1 base and at J to 7 bases, leaving 9 bases not matched to a gene. CDR3 DNA: TGTGCCAGCAGCCAAGCGGCGGGAGTTGCAGGGACCCAGTACTTC. Translating gives CASSQAAGVAGTQYF.

The V call is TRBV19, the J call TRBJ2-1; the D gene is possibly TRBD1 (5 bases). V gave up 5 bases and J gave up 4 bases, with 9 bases separating them. CDR1 and CDR2 (germline): LNHDA, SQIVND (reference sequence). The CDR3 spans 13 residues. DNA for the CDR3: TGTGCCAGTAGTCCCGACAGTTACAATGAGCAGTTCTTC. Translating it yields CASSPDSYNEQFF.

The chain links TRBV30 to TRBJ2-7, with a tentative D call TRBD1 (5 bases). There are 16 residues in the CDR3. V was clipped by 2 bases and J by 7 bases, with 24 bases between them. Germline CDR1 and CDR2: GTSNPN and SVGIG (reference sequence). The CDR3 sequence: CAWSPSPAGSIGEQYF. DNA for the CDR3: TGTGCCTGGAGTCCTAGTCCTGCAGGGTCGATAGGAGAGCAGTACTTC.

The V call is TRBV24-1, the J call TRBJ2-3; D possibly corresponds to TRBD2 (6 bases). Germline values: CDR1 KGHDR, CDR2 SFDVKD. This CDR3 has 14 amino acids. Trimming pared 8 bases from V and 5 bases from J, leaving 16 bases between. The CDR3 sequence is CATMRSGEGDTQYF. CDR3 in DNA: TGTGCCACCATGCGTAGCGGCGAGGGAGATACGCAGTATTTT.

The chain joins TRBV5-1 to TRBJ2-3; 7 nucleotides align to TRBD1. Germline V lookup: CDR1 SGHRS, CDR2 YFSETQ. The V gene end was trimmed by 1 base and the J gene end by 3 bases; junction bases not matched to a gene: 2. This CDR3 spans 14 amino acids. The CDR3 region has the DNA TGCGCCAGCAGCTTGTACAGGGGAACAGATACGCAGTATTTT. Encoded protein: CASSLYRGTDTQYF.

V gene TRBV24-1 combines with J gene TRBJ2-3, with 8 positions matching TRBD2. The CDR3 consists of 16 residues. V was pared by 2 bases and J by 2 bases, with 5 bases of the junction left unmatched. Germline loops: CDR1 KGHDR, CDR2 SFDVKD. DNA of the CDR3: TGTGCCACCAGTGATTCACAGCGGGGGCTCACAGATACGCAGTATTTT. The encoded protein is CATSDSQRGLTDTQYF.

The chain carries TRBV7-9 and TRBJ2-1; D is unclear. Looked up from germline, CDR1 is SEHNR and CDR2 is FQNEAQ (reference sequence). Trimming removed 5 bases from V and 12 bases from J, with 14 bases in between. This CDR3 contains 12 residues. The CDR3 nucleotides are TGTGCCAGCAGCCTTTATCCCCTTCGGCAGTTCTTC. It encodes CASSLYPLRQFF.

The CDR3, as DNA: TGTGCCAGCAGGCCCCTCACCTGGGCGACAGACGGCTCTGGAAACACCATATATTTT. Translation: CASRPLTWATDGSGNTIYF. This sequence joins TRBV28 and TRBJ1-3; TRBD1 is a possible D gene (5 bases). This CDR3 has 19 residues. Germline V gene data show CDR1 as MDHEN and CDR2 as SYDVKM. The V and J ends lost 6 bases and 0 bases respectively, with 24 bases between them.

A few counts support this clone. The chain couples TRBV19 to TRBJ2-7; 10 bases match TRBD2. J lost 7 bases, V lost 0 bases, and 18 bases had no gene match. This CDR3 region has 19 residues. Per the germline V gene, CDR1 is LNHDA and CDR2 is SQIVND (reference sequence). The CDR3 here is CASSIDFDMLAGEGIEQYF. The CDR3 DNA sequence: TGTGCCAGTAGTATAGATTTCGATATGCTAGCGGGAGAGGGAATTGAGCAGTACTTC.

The V gene is TRBV6-2 or TRBV6-3, the J gene TRBJ1-1; D not certain. This CDR3 comprises 17 residues. Germline assignment: CDR1 MNHEY and CDR2 SVGEGT. The V and J ends lost 6 bases and 1 base respectively, with 21 bases between them. The CDR3 sequence is CASSPRRGPAPNTEAFF. For the CDR3, the DNA is TGTGCCAGCAGCCCTAGGAGAGGGCCCGCCCCGAACACTGAAGCTTTCTTT.

The chain has TRBV6-5 and TRBJ2-1, with TRBD2 matching over 7 bases. With 6 bases clipped from V and 4 bases from J, the junction kept 6 bases outside the gene matches. The CDR3 is made up of 14 amino acids. Germline loops: CDR1 MNHEY, CDR2 SVGAGI. CDR3 amino acids: CASRIGTMYNEQFF. CDR3 DNA: TGTGCCAGCAGGATCGGGACTATGTACAATGAGCAGTTCTTC.

The V gene is TRBV5-1, the J gene TRBJ2-7; D is unresolved. The CDR3 covers 15 residues. With 0 bases removed from V and 0 bases from J, the gap between germline ends came to 10 bases. Germline V CDR1 and CDR2: SGHRS, YFSETQ. The CDR3, as DNA: TGCGCCAGCAGCTTGGAGCCGTTCGGCTCCTACGAGCAGTACTTC. This gives the protein CASSLEPFGSYEQYF. The variable domain in full, completed from reference TRBV5-1 and TRBJ2-7, reads KAGVTQTPRYLIKTRGQQVTLSCSPISGHRSVSWYQQTPGQGLQFLFEYFSETQRNKGNFPGRFSGRQFSNSRSEMNVSTLELGDSALYLCASSLEPFGSYEQYFGPGTRLTVT.

The chain couples TRBV4-1 to TRBJ1-2; 9 positions match TRBD1. V was pared by 2 bases and J by 8 bases, with 9 bases of the junction left unmatched. This CDR3 has 15 amino acids. Germline lookup yields CDR1 MGHRA and CDR2 YSYEKL. In DNA, the CDR3 is TGCGCCAGCAGCCAACCCTGGACAGGGGCTGGGGGCTACACCTTC. Protein product: CASSQPWTGAGGYTF.

CDR3 amino acids: CASSYSLGAANEKLFF. The DNA of the CDR3 is TGTGCCAGCAGTTACTCCCTGGGGGCCGCTAATGAAAAACTGTTTTTT. The J gene is TRBJ1-4, the V gene TRBV6-5, with D possibly matching TRBD1 (6 bases). The V gene lost 0 bases and the J gene lost 3 bases, with 11 bases spanning the gap. The CDR3 sequence is 16 residues long. Germline-derived CDR1 and CDR2 are MNHEY and SVGAGI.

The chain has TRBV11-3 and TRBJ2-7; TRBD2 agrees at 10 bases. Germline V CDR1 and CDR2: SGHNT, YENEEA. CDR3 length: 15 amino acids. Unmatched junction bases numbered 9, after V lost 3 bases and J lost 7 bases. CDR3 protein: CASSFRDQREGEQYF. The CDR3 DNA follows: TGTGCCAGCAGCTTCAGGGATCAGCGGGAGGGGGAGCAGTACTTC.